This TCR beta chain was captured in a study of blood T cell repertoires in COVID-19. Overall study context: Sites across the United States, Italy and Spain contributed samples from acute and convalescent COVID-19. T cells, B-cell-depleted T cells, or PBMCs supplied cDNA or gDNA.

Per the original methods: Reference gene primer amplification in the assay estimated nucleated cell counts. Sequencing was performed with immunoSEQ multiplex PCR; in TCRdb, only in-frame clones are kept and a portion is missing. D and trimming come from the DNA, and the V and J calls and clone size come from that table. Of about 61,000 clones listed, almost 90% are singletons. This TCR was sampled from a woman of 80 years or more with active COVID-19. The specimen sequenced was peripheral blood.

This CDR3 reads CASRPLYRDEDGYTF. CDR3 nucleotide sequence: TGCGCCAGCAGACCATTGTACAGGGATGAGGATGGCTACACCTTC. This sequence joins TRBV5-1 and TRBJ1-2; D may be TRBD1 (6 bases). There are 15 residues in the CDR3. Looked up from germline, CDR1 is SGHRS and CDR2 is YFSETQ. With 5 bases removed from V and 6 bases from J, the gap between germline ends came to 20 bases. Full variable domain (rest looked up from reference TRBV5-1 and TRBJ1-2): KAGVTQTPRYLIKTRGQQVTLSCSPISGHRSVSWYQQTPGQGLQFLFEYFSETQRNKGNFPGRFSGRQFSNSRSEMNVSTLELGDSALYLCASRPLYRDEDGYTFGSGTRLTVV.